This entry concerns a single T cell receptor beta chain. It lacks a known antigen. Nothing much larger sits one base from this clone, and base qualities are not available. Sequencing took place on an Illumina HiSeq 2500. Quantitative 5'-RACE with molecular barcodes was the method used to prepare the TCR beta libraries. As for how the authors treated the data: A new computational method, built on a probabilistic model of VDJ rearrangement, was used to identify disease-linked TCR variants. TCRdb trimmed the raw reads at Q25, called clones with MiXCR and kept productive beta chains. Entries are consolidated by CDR3 protein sequence, retaining the most common genes and DNA. These V and J calls rely on TCRdb rather than the paper's analysis. The sample has tens of thousands of distinct CDR3 sequences on record, 25% to 35% of them singletons. The ten largest clones capture 55% to 75% of the sample. This sample was included in a study of CD8 T cells in ankylosing spondylitis (dated by TCRdb to 2017 to 2019). Background on the whole study: The study set out to find disease-linked TCR variants by profiling T cell receptor beta repertoires in ankylosing spondylitis patients and healthy donors. Peripheral blood was sampled, and synovial fluid was additionally collected from ankylosing spondylitis patients. The full study cohort comprised about 23 ankylosing spondylitis patients and 85 to 120 healthy donors.

Relative to germline, V is 11 bases shorter and J is 2 bases shorter, with 11 bases between their ends. From the cysteine through the phenylalanine, the CDR3 covers 12 amino acids. Only the CDR3 region is kept as DNA, spanning 36 bases read in frame from base 1. Taken from the germline V gene, the CDR1 and CDR2 loops are SGHVS and FQNEAQ. General conclusions and limits of the study: Some TCR beta motif variants had previously been reported in synovial fluid and blood of reactive arthritis patients, which suggested common disease-initiation mechanisms. Blood from ankylosing spondylitis patients appeared to be characterized by a TCR beta motif composed of several highly homologous amino acid variants. Significant enrichment of the disease-linked clones was reported in matched synovial fluid samples from ankylosing spondylitis patients. A CD8+ phenotype was shown by the disease-linked clones, which were found at relatively low frequencies in peripheral blood.

This receptor was obtained from a male donor with ankylosing spondylitis or in good health (not recorded which). Sequenced: blood, either unsorted or a sorted T cell fraction (not recorded which). The V and J genes are TRBV7-8 and TRBJ2-3; the D gene is perhaps TRBD1, from 5 matching bases. The bases are TGTGCCGCAGGGCAGAACACAGATACGCAGTATTTT. It translates to CAAGQNTDTQYF.